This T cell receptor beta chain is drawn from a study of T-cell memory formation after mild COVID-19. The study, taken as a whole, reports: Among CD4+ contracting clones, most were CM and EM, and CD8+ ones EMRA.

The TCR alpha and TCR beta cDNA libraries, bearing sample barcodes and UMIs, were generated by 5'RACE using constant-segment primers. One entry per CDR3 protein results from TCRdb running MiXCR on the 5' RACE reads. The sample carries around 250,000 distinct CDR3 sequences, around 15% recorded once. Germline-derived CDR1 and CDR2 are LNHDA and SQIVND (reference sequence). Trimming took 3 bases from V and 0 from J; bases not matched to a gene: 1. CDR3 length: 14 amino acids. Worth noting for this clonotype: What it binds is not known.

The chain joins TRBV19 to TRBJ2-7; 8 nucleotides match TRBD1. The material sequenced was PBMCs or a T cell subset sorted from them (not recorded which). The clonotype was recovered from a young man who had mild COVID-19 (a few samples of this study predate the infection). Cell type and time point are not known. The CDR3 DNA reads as TGTGCCAGTAGTATCACAGGGGGCTCCTACGAGCAGTACTTC. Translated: CASSITGGSYEQYF.